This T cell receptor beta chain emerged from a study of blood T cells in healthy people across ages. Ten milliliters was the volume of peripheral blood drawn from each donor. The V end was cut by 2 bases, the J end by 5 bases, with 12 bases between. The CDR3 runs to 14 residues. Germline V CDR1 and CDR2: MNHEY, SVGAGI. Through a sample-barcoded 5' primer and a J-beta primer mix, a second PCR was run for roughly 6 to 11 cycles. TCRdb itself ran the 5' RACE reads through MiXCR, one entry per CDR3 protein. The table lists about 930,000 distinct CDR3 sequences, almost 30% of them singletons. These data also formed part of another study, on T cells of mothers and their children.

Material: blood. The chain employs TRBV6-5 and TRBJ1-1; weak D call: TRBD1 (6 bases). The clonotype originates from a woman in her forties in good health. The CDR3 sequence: CASSYGGLGTEAFF. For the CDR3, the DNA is TGTGCCAGCAGTTACGGGGGGCTGGGGACTGAAGCTTTCTTT.